This passage covers 16 T cell receptor beta chains from one sample sequenced in a study of T cell responses to AZD1222 COVID-19 vaccine. Assay: immunoSEQ multiplex PCR; the TCRdb copy retains only in-frame clones and omits some. This sample yields 150,000 to 200,000 clones, of which about 87% are seen a single time; around 2.9% belongs to the top ten. Sequenced here: peripheral blood, sampled on day 0 of MenACWY control vaccination. The receptor set was obtained from an adult in good health.

The V gene is TRBV19, the J gene TRBJ2-1, with D perhaps matching TRBD2 (6 bases). Trimming removed 10 bases at V and 7 bases at J, with 23 bases between. Germline V lookup: CDR1 LNHDA, CDR2 SQIVND (reference sequence). The CDR3 covers 15 residues. CDR3 residues: CATRQVAGTGNEQFF. In DNA, the CDR3 is TGTGCCACCCGCCAAGTGGCGGGGACGGGGAATGAGCAGTTCTTC. The full variable domain, in which reference TRBV19 and TRBJ2-1 provide the parts outside the CDR3, is DGGITQSPKYLFRKEGQNVTLSCEQNLNHDAMYWYRQDPGQGLRLIYYSQIVNDFQKGDIAEGYSVSREKKESFPLTVTSAQKNPTAFYLCATRQVAGTGNEQFFGPGTRLTVL.

The DNA of the CDR3 is TGTGCCAGCAGCCACCTCGCGGAGGGGGTTAATGAAAAACTGTTTTTT. Its translation: CASSHLAEGVNEKLFF. The rearrangement joins TRBV16 to TRBJ1-4, with a weak D call TRBD1 (6 bases). There are 16 residues in the CDR3. V lost 3 bases to trimming and J lost 4 bases, with 15 bases between them. Germline V lookup: CDR1 KGHSY, CDR2 FQNENV.

This chain connects TRBV28 to TRBJ2-1, with 10 bases lining up with TRBD2. The CDR3 contains 21 residues. Trimming cost V 4 bases and J 3 bases; bases outside gene matches: 21. CDR1 is MDHEN, CDR2 SYDVKM, per germline. The CDR3 region is CASSSVLGTQKAGGLYNEQFF. The CDR3 DNA reads as TGTGCCAGCAGTTCAGTCTTAGGGACCCAAAAAGCGGGAGGGCTCTACAATGAGCAGTTCTTC.

The chain carries TRBV28 and TRBJ1-1; TRBD1 aligns across 8 bases. Germline CDR1 is MDHEN and CDR2 is SYDVKM. The length of the CDR3 is 16 residues. Trimming at V came to 0 bases and at J to 1 base, leaving 4 bases not matched to a gene. CDR3 sequence: CASSLWAGTGNTEAFF. CDR3 sequence (DNA): TGTGCCAGCAGTTTATGGGCCGGGACAGGGAACACTGAAGCTTTCTTT.

This clone was seen a few times. The rearrangement links TRBV7-2 to TRBJ1-5, with 9 bases aligning to TRBD1. The CDR3 length is 14 residues. CDR1 and CDR2 from the germline V gene are SGHTA and FQGNSA. Losses at the gene ends were 3 bases for V and 9 bases for J; bases not matched to a gene: 6. This chain's CDR3 is CASSLTGGELPQHF. The DNA for the CDR3 is TGTGCCAGCAGCTTGACAGGGGGTGAGCTGCCCCAGCATTTT.

The chain's CDR3 is CASSSRTSGSGNEQFF. The CDR3 bases are TGTGCCAGCAGCTCCCGGACTAGCGGGAGCGGAAATGAGCAGTTCTTC. The V and J genes are TRBV5-6 and TRBJ2-1; 13 bases agree with TRBD2. The junction had 7 bases not matched to a gene; V was cut back by 3 bases and J by 7 bases. CDR3 length equals 16 residues. CDR1 SGHDT and CDR2 YYEEEE come from the germline V gene.

V gene TRBV19 combines with J gene TRBJ2-7; TRBD1 matches at 9 bases. The CDR3 is 17 amino acids. CDR1 and CDR2 from the germline V gene are LNHDA and SQIVND (reference sequence). V was clipped by 5 bases and J by 3 bases; unmatched bases: 14. The CDR3 bases are TGTGCCAGTAGTTTCGCCGGGACAGGGACCTCGGGCTACGAGCAGTACTTC. Translation gives CASSFAGTGTSGYEQYF.

The chain employs TRBV21-1 and TRBJ2-7. TRBV21-1 is reported as a pseudogene. The CDR3 extends over 15 amino acids. The CDR3 is CASSAHKVEAYEQYF. CDR3 nucleotides: TGTGCCAGCAGCGCGCACAAGGTAGAAGCCTACGAGCAGTACTTC.

Worth noting for this clone: This same CDR3 is encoded by further DNA sequences in the sample. The gene calls are TRBV29-1 and TRBJ2-7, with a tentative D call TRBD1 (5 bases). The CDR3 is 12 amino acids. Germline loops: CDR1 SQVTM, CDR2 ANQGSEA. V lost 4 bases and J 2 bases, leaving 9 bases between the germline ends. For the CDR3, the DNA is TGCAGCGTTGCTCAGGGCCCCTACGAGCAGTACTTC. It specifies CSVAQGPYEQYF.

The V gene is TRBV7-9, the J gene TRBJ2-3; D not resolved. Germline V gives CDR1 SEHNR, CDR2 FQNEAQ (reference sequence). The CDR3 sequence is 15 residues long. Trimming left V 3 bases short and J 4 bases short, with 14 bases between. CDR3 region: CASSFFGPESDTQYF. The CDR3 nucleotides are TGTGCCAGCAGCTTTTTCGGACCAGAGTCAGATACGCAGTATTTT.

The chain employs TRBV5-1 and TRBJ2-7; TRBD2 agrees at 8 bases. The V gene end was trimmed by 3 bases and the J gene end by 3 bases; junction bases not matched to a gene: 14. In germline, CDR1 is SGHRS, CDR2 YFSETQ. The CDR3 has 17 amino acids. Here the CDR3 reads CASSSYLAGSLVYEQYF. The CDR3 DNA reads TGCGCCAGCAGCTCCTATTTAGCGGGATCGCTTGTCTACGAGCAGTACTTC.

The CDR3 coding sequence is TGTGCCAGCAGCCCACCGCCAGGGGGAAATTCACCCCTCCACTTT. It translates to CASSPPPGGNSPLHF. The rearrangement uses TRBV11-2 and TRBJ1-6; 7 bases line up with TRBD1. The germline gives CDR1 SGHAT, CDR2 FQNNGV. CDR3 size: 15 residues. V gave up 5 bases and J gave up 7 bases; unmatched junction bases: 8.

The chain links TRBV28 to TRBJ2-5; D might be TRBD1 or TRBD2, each matching 7 bases. Germline V gene sequence: CDR1 MDHEN, CDR2 SYDVKM. There are 15 residues in the CDR3. Between the trimmed V and J ends, which lost 5 bases and 5 bases, there was a span of 18 bases. The CDR3 nucleotides read TGTGCCAGCAGTCTCCGCCCCAGGGGGGGGGAGACCCAGTACTTC. Its translation: CASSLRPRGGETQYF.

This clone has just a few counts. This chain uses TRBV28 with TRBJ1-5; maybe TRBD1 (5 bases). Trimming left V 2 bases short and J 3 bases short, with 20 bases between. Germline lookup yields CDR1 MDHEN and CDR2 SYDVKM. This CDR3 is 18 amino acids long. CDR3 protein: CASSLAPGQSLSNQPQHF. CDR3 DNA sequence: TGTGCCAGCAGTTTAGCACCGGGGCAGTCCCTTTCCAATCAGCCCCAGCATTTT.

V gene TRBV7-8 combines with J gene TRBJ2-2, with TRBD1 identical over 8 bases. With 7 bases clipped from V and 3 bases from J, the junction kept 10 bases outside the gene matches. The CDR3 totals 16 residues. CDR1 and CDR2 (germline): SGHVS, FQNEAQ. The chain's CDR3 is CASTPPGQVYTGELFF. The CDR3, as DNA: TGTGCCAGCACCCCCCCGGGACAGGTTTACACCGGGGAGCTGTTTTTT.

V and J are TRBV13 and TRBJ2-1; TRBD2 matches 9 bases. With 2 bases clipped from V and 2 bases from J, the junction kept 7 bases outside the gene matches. Germline loops: CDR1 PRHDT, CDR2 FYEKMQ (reference sequence). The CDR3 has 17 residues. This CDR3 reads CASSLHSGRAPYNEQFF. CDR3 nucleotide sequence: TGTGCCAGCAGCTTACATAGCGGGAGAGCGCCCTACAATGAGCAGTTCTTC.